The 7 T cell receptor beta chains listed next were all sequenced from one sample in a study of cytomegalovirus exposure and HLA in healthy donors. The PCR used 60 Vbeta and 13 Jbeta primers. Here immunoSEQ multiplex PCR was the method, and the copy in TCRdb shows in-frame clones only, minus some. Here the sample spans more than 65,000 clones, approximately 80% being singletons. The sequencing input was PBMCs. The origin of the receptors is a middle-aged man in good health and CMV-seronegative.

The J gene is TRBJ1-2, the V gene TRBV5-4; 7 bases line up with TRBD1. Germline V gives CDR1 SGHNT, CDR2 YYREEE (reference sequence). The CDR3 is 15 amino acids. The junction had 12 bases not matched to a gene; V was cut back by 5 bases and J by 5 bases. CDR3 coding DNA: TGTGCCAGCAGTCCTACGGGACAGCGGGGGTATGGCTACACCTTC. Translating gives CASSPTGQRGYGYTF.

This clone was seen a single time. The chain carries TRBV19 and TRBJ1-1, with 10 bases lining up with TRBD1. The germline V gene encodes CDR1 LNHDA and CDR2 SQIVND (reference sequence). V dropped 7 bases and J dropped 2; count of bases not matched to a gene: 7. The CDR3 contains 15 residues. The CDR3 loop reads CASMGQGRSNTEAFF. DNA of the CDR3: TGTGCCAGTATGGGACAGGGGAGAAGCAACACTGAAGCTTTCTTT.

The chain joins TRBV7-2 to TRBJ1-1; D might be TRBD1 (5 bases). The CDR3 is made up of 14 amino acids. Per germline, CDR1 SGHTA and CDR2 FQGNSA. Trimming stripped 1 base from V and 5 bases from J, with 11 bases between. As DNA, the CDR3 is TGTGCCAGCAGCTTAGGGGGCAGGAGAACTGAAGCTTTCTTT. Encoded protein: CASSLGGRRTEAFF.

This chain uses TRBV4-2 with TRBJ1-3, with D perhaps matching TRBD1 (5 bases). The CDR3 length is 16 residues. The germline V gene has CDR1 LGHNA and CDR2 YNFKEQ. V shed 1 base and J shed 2 bases, with 12 bases lying between them. Here the CDR3 DNA reads TGTGCCAGCAGCCAAGTCTATCAGGGAACTGGAAACACCATATATTTT. Its protein product is CASSQVYQGTGNTIYF.

J is TRBJ2-1 and V is TRBV6-1, with 8 nucleotides matching TRBD2. The CDR3 is 16 residues long. V dropped 4 bases and J dropped 1; count of bases not matched to a gene: 6. Germline CDR1 reads MNHNS; CDR2 reads SASEGT. The CDR3: CASSAAGTRSYNEQFF. CDR3 bases: TGTGCCAGCAGTGCCGCTGGGACTAGATCCTACAATGAGCAGTTCTTC.

V is TRBV10-3 and J is TRBJ1-5; TRBD1 matches at 9 bases. Germline loops: CDR1 ENHRY, CDR2 SYGVKD. CDR3 length: 16 amino acids. Trimming removed 2 bases from V and 3 bases from J; junction bases left unmatched: 5. For the CDR3, the DNA is TGTGCCATCAGTGAGAACAGGGGGCTCTACAATCAGCCCCAGCATTTT. It encodes CAISENRGLYNQPQHF.

The chain has TRBV30 and TRBJ1-3; the D is unclear. This CDR3 has 12 amino acids. Germline CDR1 reads GTSNPN; CDR2 reads SVGIG (reference sequence). V lost 2 bases to trimming and J lost 0 bases, with 2 bases between them. The CDR3 sequence: CAWSLSGNTIYF. In DNA form, the CDR3 reads TGTGCCTGGAGTCTCTCTGGAAACACCATATATTTT.